This entry concerns a single TCR beta chain. Its antigen is unknown. These data belong to a study of T cells in Graves' hyperthyroidism and ophthalmopathy. Study-level findings and limits: The model predicted ophthalmopathy a median around six months before onset. Most clonotypes that expanded in the thyroid above 0.001 also showed up in blood.

V was clipped by 6 bases and J by 3 bases; unmatched bases: 10. Germline-derived CDR1 and CDR2 are SQVTM and ANQGSEA. There are 15 residues in the CDR3. Amplification yielded TCR beta CDR3 regions, with RNA transcripts as the source. The HTBI primer set served for first-round RT-PCR of the TCR CDR3. TCRdb independently ran MiXCR on the multiplex PCR reads; one entry per CDR3 protein. The sample holds roughly 570,000 distinct CDR3 sequences; about half are singletons and the top ten take around a fifth. The receptor's source is an adult woman with Graves' disease, either hyperthyroidism or ophthalmopathy (not recorded which). The rearrangement joins TRBV29-1 to TRBJ2-7; 11 positions match TRBD2. The sequencing input was peripheral blood or thyroid tissue (not recorded which). CDR3 loop: CSVVRLAGRHYEQYF. CDR3 coding DNA: TGCAGCGTAGTCAGACTAGCGGGACGACACTACGAGCAGTACTTC.